The source of this T cell receptor (beta chain) is a study of blood T cell repertoires in COVID-19 (dated by TCRdb to 2019 to 2021). Broadly, across the study: Samples from collaborators originated in the United States, Italy and Spain and spanned both the acute and convalescent phases of COVID-19. The samples were drawn from two sources: the first 160 participants of the ongoing ImmuneRACE study, and some 1,300 subjects contributed by 6 global collaborators. Nearly every sample came with metadata listing a de-identified subject ID, COVID-19 status, age in years and sex. The repertoires were made available in a free public database intended to serve as a resource for research on the immune response to SARS-CoV-2. Subjects who had been exposed to COVID-19, were actively infected with it, or had recovered from it provided the deeply sampled blood TCRbeta repertoires that made up the dataset. The prospective study material was composed of cDNA or gDNA derived from T cells, B-cell-depleted T cells, or PBMCs. Where available, HLA class I and class II types were taken from metadata supplied by the sample provider and were not determined by assay-based typing.

The immunoSEQ Assay, a bias-controlled multiplex PCR, was used to amplify TCRbeta CDR3 regions from genomic DNA. The authors' pipeline ran thus. Nucleated cell counts per sample were estimated from amplification of reference gene primers within the assay. To quantify the absolute abundance of each unique TCRbeta CDR3 rearrangement, sequence reads were collapsed and filtered. For each sample, productive Simpson clonality was calculated as the square root of Simpson's diversity index across productive rearrangements. Entries here come from immuneACCESS through TCRdb and include only in-frame sequences with V and J called. Some clones fail to appear in such tables; in the studies checked, an unresolved V gene covers under half of the shortfall, and the cause of the remainder is unknown. The D gene and trimming were derived from the DNA, and the V and J assignments and clone size from that table. The sample has 300,000 to 350,000 clones on record, 88% of them singletons. About 1.5% of the sample rests with the top ten.

One collaborating source in Seattle enrolled patients while the patients were actively infected and followed the patients over time throughout the course of disease. Whole blood was collected in K2EDTA tubes by collaborating institutions according to the institutions' own protocols. For TCRbeta analysis, collaborators shipped samples in one of three forms: frozen whole blood, isolated PBMCs, or DNA extracted from either of those sample types. Its CDR3 holds 16 amino acids, cysteine through phenylalanine. The only DNA kept is the CDR3, 48 bases in frame from the first base. V lost 4 bases and J lost 1 base, and the count of bases not matched to a germline gene is 7. From the germline V gene (reference sequence), CDR1 is LGHDT and CDR2 is YNNKEL. Note on this clone: The antigen it recognizes is unknown. No per-base quality is available; no much larger clone lies one base away.

General study outcomes and caveats: Clinical and demographic metadata were provided uncurated, with the amount varying by source and participant.

The source of this sequence is a woman younger than 45 with COVID-19, enrolled during active disease. The sample was peripheral blood. The sequence links TRBV3-1 (or the pseudogene TRBV3-2) to TRBJ2-3; the central 8 bases match TRBD2. This receptor carries the CDR3 CASSRLLRGGTDTQYF. The nucleotide sequence is TGTGCCAGCAGCCGCCTCTTGCGGGGGGGCACAGATACGCAGTATTTT.